The source of this TCR beta chain is a study of T cells in localized non-small cell lung cancer. The CDR3 length is 13 residues. The germline V gene encodes CDR1 MDHEN and CDR2 SYDVKM. Trimming pared 6 bases from V and 4 bases from J, leaving 12 bases between. Notes on the study in general: Of the tissues analyzed, uninvolved adjacent lung showed maximal T cell clonality, greater than tumor. A median of around 60 of the top 100 tumor clones appeared in adjacent lung, which was paired and uninvolved. Analysis by sequencing included only one tumor region, so heterogeneity remains possible. Greater blood T cell density accompanied longer overall survival.

Comments on this clone: The antigen is undetermined.

The method was immunoSEQ multiplex PCR; TCRdb's version includes in-frame clones alone and lacks a portion of them. The sample records about 34,000 clones, 94% being singletons. The TCR comes from a woman aged 35 to 70 with stage I lung adenocarcinoma. The gene calls are TRBV28 and TRBJ1-2; a weak D match, TRBD1 (5 bases). Material: peripheral blood, obtained before any cancer treatment. The CDR3 region has the DNA TGTGCCAGCAGACCATCAGGGTTCTATGGCTACACCTTC. The encoded protein is CASRPSGFYGYTF.